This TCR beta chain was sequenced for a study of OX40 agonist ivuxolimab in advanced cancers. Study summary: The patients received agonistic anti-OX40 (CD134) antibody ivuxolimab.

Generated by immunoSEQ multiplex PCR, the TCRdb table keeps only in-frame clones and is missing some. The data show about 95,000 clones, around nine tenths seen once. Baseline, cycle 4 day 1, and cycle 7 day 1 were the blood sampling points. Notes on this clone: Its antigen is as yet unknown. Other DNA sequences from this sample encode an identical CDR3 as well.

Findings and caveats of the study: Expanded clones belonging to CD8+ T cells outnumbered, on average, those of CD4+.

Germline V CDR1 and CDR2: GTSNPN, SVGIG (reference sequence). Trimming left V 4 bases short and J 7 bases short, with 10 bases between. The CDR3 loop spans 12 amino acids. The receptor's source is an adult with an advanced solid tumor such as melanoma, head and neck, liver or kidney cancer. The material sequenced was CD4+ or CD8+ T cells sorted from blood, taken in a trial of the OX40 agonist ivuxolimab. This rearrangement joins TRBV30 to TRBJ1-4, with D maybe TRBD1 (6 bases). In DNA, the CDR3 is TGTGCCTGGAACAGGGATGGTGAAAAACTGTTTTTT. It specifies CAWNRDGEKLFF. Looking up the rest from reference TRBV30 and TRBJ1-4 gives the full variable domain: SQTIHQWPATLVQPVGSPLSLECTVEGTSNPNLYWYRQAAGRGLQLLFYSVGIGQISSEVPQNLSASRPQDRQFILSSKKLLLSDSGFYLCAWNRDGEKLFFGSGTQLSVL.